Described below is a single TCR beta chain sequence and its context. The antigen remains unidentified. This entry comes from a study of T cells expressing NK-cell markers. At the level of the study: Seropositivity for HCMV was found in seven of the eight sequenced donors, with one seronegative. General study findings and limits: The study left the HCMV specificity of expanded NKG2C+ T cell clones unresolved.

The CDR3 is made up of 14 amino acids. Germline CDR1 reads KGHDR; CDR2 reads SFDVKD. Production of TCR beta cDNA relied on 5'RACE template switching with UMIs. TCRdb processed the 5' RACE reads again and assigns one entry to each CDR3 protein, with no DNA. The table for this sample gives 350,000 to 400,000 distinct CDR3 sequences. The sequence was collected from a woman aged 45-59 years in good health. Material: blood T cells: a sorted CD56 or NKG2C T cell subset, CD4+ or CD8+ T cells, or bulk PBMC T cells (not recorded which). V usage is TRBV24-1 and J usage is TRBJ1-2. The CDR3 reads CATSVSGTNYGYTF.